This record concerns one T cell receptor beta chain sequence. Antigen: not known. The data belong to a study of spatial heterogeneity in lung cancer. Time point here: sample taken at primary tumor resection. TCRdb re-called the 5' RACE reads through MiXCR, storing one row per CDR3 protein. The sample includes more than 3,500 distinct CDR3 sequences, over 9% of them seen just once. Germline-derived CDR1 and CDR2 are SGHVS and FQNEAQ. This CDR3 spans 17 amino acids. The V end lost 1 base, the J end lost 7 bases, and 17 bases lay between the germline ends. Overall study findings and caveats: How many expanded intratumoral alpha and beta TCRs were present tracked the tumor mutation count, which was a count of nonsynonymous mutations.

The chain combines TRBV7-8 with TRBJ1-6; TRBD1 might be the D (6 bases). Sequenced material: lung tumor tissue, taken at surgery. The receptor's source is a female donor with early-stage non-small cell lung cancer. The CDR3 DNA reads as TGTGCCAGCAGCTTAGGTTGGGGAGGGGGTGGGAATTCACCCCTCCACTTT. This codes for CASSLGWGGGGNSPLHF.